This note documents a single T cell receptor (beta chain) sequence. Its antigen remains unidentified. The CDR3 covers 13 residues. V shed 6 bases and J shed 2 bases, with 11 bases lying between them. A quantity of about 0.5 to 1 ug RNA underwent reverse transcription using random hexamers. It was immunoSEQ multiplex PCR that amplified TCR beta CDR3 across 54 Vbeta and 13 Jbeta. Each CDR3 protein is one row after TCRdb ran MiXCR on the immunoSEQ multiplex PCR reads. The sample shows about 110,000 distinct CDR3 sequences, less than 95% of them seen only once. This sample was included in a study of CD8 T cells in Susac syndrome. The authors carried out high-throughput sequencing of TCR beta. They applied it to CD8+ and CD4+ T cells obtained from blood. Study-wide results and caveats: CD8+ clonal expansion in Susac was maximal in TEMRA cells and in active patients.

The sample comprised CD8+ T cells from PBMCs. The TCR sequence derives from a human donor with Susac syndrome. The genes are TRBV12-3 or TRBV12-4 and TRBJ2-7; D unresolved. The DNA for the CDR3 is TGTGCCAGCAGACGTGACACCACCTACGAGCAGTACTTC. This translates into CASRRDTTYEQYF.